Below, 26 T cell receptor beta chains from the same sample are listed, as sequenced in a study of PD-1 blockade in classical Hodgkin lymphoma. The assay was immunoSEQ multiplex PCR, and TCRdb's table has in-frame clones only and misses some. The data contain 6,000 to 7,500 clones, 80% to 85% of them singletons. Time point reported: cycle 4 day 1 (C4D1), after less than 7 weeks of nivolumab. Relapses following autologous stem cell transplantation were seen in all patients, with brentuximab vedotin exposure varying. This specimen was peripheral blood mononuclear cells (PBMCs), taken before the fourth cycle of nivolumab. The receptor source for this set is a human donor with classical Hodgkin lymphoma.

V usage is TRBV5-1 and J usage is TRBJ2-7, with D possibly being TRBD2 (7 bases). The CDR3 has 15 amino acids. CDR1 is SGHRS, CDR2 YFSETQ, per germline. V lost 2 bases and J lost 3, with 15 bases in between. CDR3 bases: TGCGCCAGCAGCTTAGGCGGGGGCGGCTTCTACGAGCAGTACTTC. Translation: CASSLGGGGFYEQYF. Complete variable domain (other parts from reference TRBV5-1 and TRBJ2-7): KAGVTQTPRYLIKTRGQQVTLSCSPISGHRSVSWYQQTPGQGLQFLFEYFSETQRNKGNFPGRFSGRQFSNSRSEMNVSTLELGDSALYLCASSLGGGGFYEQYFGPGTRLTVT.

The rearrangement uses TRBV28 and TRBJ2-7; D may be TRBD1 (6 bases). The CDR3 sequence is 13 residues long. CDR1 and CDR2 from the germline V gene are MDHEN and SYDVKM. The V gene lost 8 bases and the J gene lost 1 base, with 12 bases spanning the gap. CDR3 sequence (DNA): TGTGCCAGCGGACACAGGGTTTCCTACGAGCAGTACTTC. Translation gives CASGHRVSYEQYF.

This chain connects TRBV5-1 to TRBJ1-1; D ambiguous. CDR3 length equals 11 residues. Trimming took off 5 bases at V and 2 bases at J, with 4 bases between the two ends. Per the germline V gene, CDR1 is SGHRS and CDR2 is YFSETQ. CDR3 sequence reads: CASRANTEAFF. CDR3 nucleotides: TGCGCCAGCAGGGCAAACACTGAAGCTTTCTTT.

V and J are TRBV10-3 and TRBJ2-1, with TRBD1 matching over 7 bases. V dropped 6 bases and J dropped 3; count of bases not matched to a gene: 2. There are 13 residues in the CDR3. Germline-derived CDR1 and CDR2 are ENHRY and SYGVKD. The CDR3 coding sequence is TGTGCCATCAGCCGGGACAGCTACAATGAGCAGTTCTTC. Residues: CAISRDSYNEQFF.

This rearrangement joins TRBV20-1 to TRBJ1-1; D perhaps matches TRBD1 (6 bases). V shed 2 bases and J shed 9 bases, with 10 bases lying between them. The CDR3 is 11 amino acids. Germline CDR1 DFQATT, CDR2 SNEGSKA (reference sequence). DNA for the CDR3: TGCAGTGCTAGAAGGACAGACAAAGCTTTCTTT. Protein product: CSARRTDKAFF.

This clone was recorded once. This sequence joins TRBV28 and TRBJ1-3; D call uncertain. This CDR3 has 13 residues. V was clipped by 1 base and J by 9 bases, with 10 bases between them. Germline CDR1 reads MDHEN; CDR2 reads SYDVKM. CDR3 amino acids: CASSLSSRGTIYF. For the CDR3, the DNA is TGTGCCAGCAGTTTATCGAGTCGGGGCACCATATATTTT. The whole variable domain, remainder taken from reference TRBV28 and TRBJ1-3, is DVKVTQSSRYLVKRTGEKVFLECVQDMDHENMFWYRQDPGLGLRLIYFSYDVKMKEKGDIPEGYSVSREKKERFSLILESASTNQTSMYLCASSLSSRGTIYFGEGSWLTVV.

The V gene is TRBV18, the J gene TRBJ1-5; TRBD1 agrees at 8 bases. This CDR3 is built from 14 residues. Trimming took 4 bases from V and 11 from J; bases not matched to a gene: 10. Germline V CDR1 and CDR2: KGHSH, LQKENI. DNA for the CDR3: TGTGCCAGCTCACGGCAGGGGGCCCTCGAGGCCCAGCATTTT. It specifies CASSRQGALEAQHF.

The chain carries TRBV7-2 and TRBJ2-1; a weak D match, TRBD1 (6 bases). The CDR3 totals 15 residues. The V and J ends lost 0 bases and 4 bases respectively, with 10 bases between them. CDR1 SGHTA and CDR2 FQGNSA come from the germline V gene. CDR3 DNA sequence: TGTGCCAGCAGCTTAGCAAACAGGGCGTACAATGAGCAGTTCTTC. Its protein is CASSLANRAYNEQFF.

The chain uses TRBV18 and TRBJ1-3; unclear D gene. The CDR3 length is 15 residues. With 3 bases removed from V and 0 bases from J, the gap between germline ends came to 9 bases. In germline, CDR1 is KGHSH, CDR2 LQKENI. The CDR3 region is CASSPPGYSGNTIYF. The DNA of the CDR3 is TGTGCCAGCTCACCCCCAGGTTACTCTGGAAACACCATATATTTT.

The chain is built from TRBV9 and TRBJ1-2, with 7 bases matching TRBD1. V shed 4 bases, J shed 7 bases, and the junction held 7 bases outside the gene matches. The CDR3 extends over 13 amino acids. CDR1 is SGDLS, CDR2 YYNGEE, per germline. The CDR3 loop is CASSPGTDRGYTF. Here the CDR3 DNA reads TGTGCCAGCAGCCCAGGGACAGATCGTGGCTACACCTTC.

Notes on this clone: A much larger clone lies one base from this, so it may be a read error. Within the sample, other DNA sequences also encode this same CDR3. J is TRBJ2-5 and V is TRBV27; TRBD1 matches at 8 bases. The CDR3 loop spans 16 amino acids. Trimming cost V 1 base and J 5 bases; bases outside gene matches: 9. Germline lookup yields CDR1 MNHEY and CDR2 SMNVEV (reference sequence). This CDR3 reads CASSLLSRGRLETQYF. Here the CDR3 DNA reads TGTGCCAGCAGTTTATTGTCCAGGGGGCGTCTGGAGACCCAGTACTTC.

The CDR3 DNA reads as TGCGCCAGCAGACTACAGGTCGTGAACACTGAAGCTTTCTTT. This encodes CASRLQVVNTEAFF. The genes are TRBV23-1 and TRBJ1-1; maybe TRBD1 (5 bases). TRBV23-1 is annotated as an ORF whose role is uncertain. The CDR3 has 14 residues. The V gene lost 6 bases and the J gene lost 0 bases, with 11 bases spanning the gap.

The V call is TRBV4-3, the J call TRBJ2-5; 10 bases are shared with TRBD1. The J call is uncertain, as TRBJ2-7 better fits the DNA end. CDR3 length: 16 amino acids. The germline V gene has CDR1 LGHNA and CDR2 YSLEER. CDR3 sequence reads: CASAFSGTGESYEQYF. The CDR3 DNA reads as TGCGCCAGCGCATTCTCAGGGACAGGGGAGTCTTACGAGCAGTACTTC.

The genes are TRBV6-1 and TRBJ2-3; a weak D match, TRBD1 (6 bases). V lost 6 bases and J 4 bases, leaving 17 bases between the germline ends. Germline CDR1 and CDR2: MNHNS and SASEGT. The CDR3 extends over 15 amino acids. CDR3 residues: CASRQGNRGADTQYF. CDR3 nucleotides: TGTGCCAGCAGGCAGGGGAATCGGGGCGCAGATACGCAGTATTTT.

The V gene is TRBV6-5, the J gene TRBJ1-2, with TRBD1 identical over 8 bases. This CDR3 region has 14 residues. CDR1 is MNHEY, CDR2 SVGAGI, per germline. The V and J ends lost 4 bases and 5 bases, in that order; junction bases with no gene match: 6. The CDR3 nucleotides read TGTGCCAGCAGTTCCGGACAGGGTCTATATGGCTACACCTTC. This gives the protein CASSSGQGLYGYTF.

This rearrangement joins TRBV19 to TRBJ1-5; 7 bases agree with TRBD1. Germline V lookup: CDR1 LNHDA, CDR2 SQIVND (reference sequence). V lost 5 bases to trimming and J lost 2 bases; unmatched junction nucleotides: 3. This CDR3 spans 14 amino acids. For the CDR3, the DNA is TGTGCCAGTAGTCGTACAGGGGGCAATCAGCCCCAGCATTTT. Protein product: CASSRTGGNQPQHF.

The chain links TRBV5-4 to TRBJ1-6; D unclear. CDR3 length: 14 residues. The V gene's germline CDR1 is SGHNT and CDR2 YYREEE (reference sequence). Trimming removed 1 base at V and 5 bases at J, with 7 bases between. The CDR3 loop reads CASSLRVNNSPLHF. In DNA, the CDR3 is TGTGCCAGCAGCTTGCGGGTGAATAATTCACCCCTCCACTTT. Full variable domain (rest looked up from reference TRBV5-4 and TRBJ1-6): ETGVTQSPTHLIKTRGQQVTLRCSSQSGHNTVSWYQQALGQGPQFIFQYYREEENGRGNFPPRFSGLQFPNYSSELNVNALELDDSALYLCASSLRVNNSPLHFGNGTRLTVT.

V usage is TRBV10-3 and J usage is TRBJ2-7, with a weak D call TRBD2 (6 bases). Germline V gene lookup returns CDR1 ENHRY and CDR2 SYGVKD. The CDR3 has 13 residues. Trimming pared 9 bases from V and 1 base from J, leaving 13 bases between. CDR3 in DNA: TGTGCCATTGGAAGGGACTTATCCTACGAGCAGTACTTC. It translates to CAIGRDLSYEQYF.

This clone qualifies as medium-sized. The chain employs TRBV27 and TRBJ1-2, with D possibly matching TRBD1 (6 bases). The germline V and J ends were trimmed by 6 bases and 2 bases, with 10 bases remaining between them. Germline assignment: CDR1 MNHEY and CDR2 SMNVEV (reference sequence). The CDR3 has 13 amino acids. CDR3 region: CASSPTGNYGYTF. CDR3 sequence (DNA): TGTGCCAGCAGCCCCACAGGGAACTATGGCTACACCTTC.

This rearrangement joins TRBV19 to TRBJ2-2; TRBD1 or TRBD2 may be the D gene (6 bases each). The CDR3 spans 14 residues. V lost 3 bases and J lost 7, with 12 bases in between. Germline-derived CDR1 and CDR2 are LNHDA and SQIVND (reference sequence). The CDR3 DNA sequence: TGTGCCAGTAGTATTTGGGGGGCGAACGGGGAGCTGTTTTTT. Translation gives CASSIWGANGELFF.

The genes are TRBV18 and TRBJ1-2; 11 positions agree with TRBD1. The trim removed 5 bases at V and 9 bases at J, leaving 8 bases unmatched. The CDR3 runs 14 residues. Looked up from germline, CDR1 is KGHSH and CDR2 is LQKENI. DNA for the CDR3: TGTGCCAGCTCAAATGGACAGGGGGCATCTAGCTACACCTTC. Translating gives CASSNGQGASSYTF.

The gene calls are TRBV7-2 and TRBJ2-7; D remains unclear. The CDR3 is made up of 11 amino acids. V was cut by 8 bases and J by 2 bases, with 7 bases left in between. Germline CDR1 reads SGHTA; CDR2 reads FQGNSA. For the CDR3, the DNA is TGTGCCAGCTCCGTGACCTACGAGCAGTACTTC. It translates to CASSVTYEQYF.

CDR3 residues: CASSVRGVAGNTIYF. The CDR3 DNA reads as TGTGCCAGCAGTGTTAGGGGTGTTGCTGGAAACACCATATATTTT. The V gene is TRBV25-1, the J gene TRBJ1-3; the D gene is possibly TRBD1 (5 bases). There are 15 residues in the CDR3. Germline CDR1 is MGHDK and CDR2 is SYGVNS. V was trimmed by 4 bases and J by 2 bases, leaving 12 bases between them.

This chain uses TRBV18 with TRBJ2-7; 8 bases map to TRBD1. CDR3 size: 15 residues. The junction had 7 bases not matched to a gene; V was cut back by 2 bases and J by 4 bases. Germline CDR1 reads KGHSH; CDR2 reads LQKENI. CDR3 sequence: CASSPGGQGLYEQYF. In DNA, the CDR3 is TGTGCCAGCTCACCAGGAGGACAGGGTTTATACGAGCAGTACTTC.

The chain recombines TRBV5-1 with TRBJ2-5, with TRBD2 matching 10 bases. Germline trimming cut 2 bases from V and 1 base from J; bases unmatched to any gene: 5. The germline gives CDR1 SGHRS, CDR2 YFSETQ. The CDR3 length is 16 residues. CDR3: CASSFVASGGQETQYF. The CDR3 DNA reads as TGCGCCAGCAGCTTTGTAGCTAGCGGGGGCCAAGAGACCCAGTACTTC.

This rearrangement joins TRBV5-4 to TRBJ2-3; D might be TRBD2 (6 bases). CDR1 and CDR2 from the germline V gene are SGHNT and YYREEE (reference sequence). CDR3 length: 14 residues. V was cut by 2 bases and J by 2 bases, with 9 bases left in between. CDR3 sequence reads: CASSLRTITDTQYF. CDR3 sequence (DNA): TGTGCCAGCAGCTTACGGACTATCACAGATACGCAGTATTTT.